These 5 T cell receptor beta chains were sequenced from one sample in a study of shared clonotypes between healthy human individuals. TCRdb's copy holds only in-frame clones and misses some; the assay was immunoSEQ multiplex PCR. The sample lists about 2.1 million clones, 85% to 95% seen once, with approximately 1.7% in the top ten. Selected positively for CCR7 and CD45RO-negative, naive CD8 cells excluded terminally differentiated effector memory CD45RA+ cells. The source material was naive CD8+ T cells from PBMCs. The receptors come from a man aged 18 to 35 in good health. Some clones in this sample may be carry-over from other donors' samples.

This clone was recorded only once. The chain joins TRBV27 to TRBJ2-4; tentatively, D is TRBD2 (5 bases). Germline loops: CDR1 MNHEY, CDR2 SMNVEV (reference sequence). There are 17 residues in the CDR3. Between the trimmed V and J ends, which lost 5 bases and 1 base, there was a span of 18 bases. CDR3 in DNA: TGTGCCAGCAGTCCCCTCGGGATCATAGGGGCCAAAAACATTCAGTACTTC. It specifies CASSPLGIIGAKNIQYF.

In the case of this clone: The same CDR3 can be traced to other DNA sequences in this sample. The chain uses TRBV5-6 and TRBJ2-5; 8 bases match TRBD1. Germline V CDR1 and CDR2: SGHDT, YYEEEE. The CDR3 has 14 amino acids. V lost 2 bases and J lost 5; bases outside the gene matches: 5. CDR3 nucleotides: TGTGCCAGCAGCTTTGGACAGGGAGTGGAGACCCAGTACTTC. Amino acid sequence: CASSFGQGVETQYF.

The chain joins TRBV11-2 to TRBJ2-2, with 10 bases fitting TRBD2. Germline CDR1 reads SGHAT; CDR2 reads FQNNGV. V dropped 2 bases and J dropped 7; count of bases not matched to a gene: 7. This CDR3 comprises 16 residues. The CDR3 region is CASSLIIAGGFGELFF. The DNA for the CDR3 is TGTGCCAGCAGCTTAATTATAGCGGGAGGTTTCGGGGAGCTGTTTTTT.

The chain links TRBV6-5 to TRBJ1-1, with 7 bases identical to TRBD1. Trimming cost V 7 bases and J 3 bases; bases outside gene matches: 5. The length of the CDR3 is 13 residues. From germline, CDR1 is MNHEY and CDR2 SVGAGI. In nucleotides, the CDR3 is TGTGCCAGCAAACCTACAGGGGACACTGAAGCTTTCTTT. Encoded protein: CASKPTGDTEAFF.

The V gene is TRBV27, the J gene TRBJ2-1; D not resolved. The CDR3 totals 9 residues. Trimming removed 3 bases at V and 15 bases at J, with 6 bases between. Germline CDR1 MNHEY, CDR2 SMNVEV (reference sequence). Here the CDR3 DNA reads TGTGCCAGCAGTTTGCCACTGTTCTTC. It translates to CASSLPLFF.